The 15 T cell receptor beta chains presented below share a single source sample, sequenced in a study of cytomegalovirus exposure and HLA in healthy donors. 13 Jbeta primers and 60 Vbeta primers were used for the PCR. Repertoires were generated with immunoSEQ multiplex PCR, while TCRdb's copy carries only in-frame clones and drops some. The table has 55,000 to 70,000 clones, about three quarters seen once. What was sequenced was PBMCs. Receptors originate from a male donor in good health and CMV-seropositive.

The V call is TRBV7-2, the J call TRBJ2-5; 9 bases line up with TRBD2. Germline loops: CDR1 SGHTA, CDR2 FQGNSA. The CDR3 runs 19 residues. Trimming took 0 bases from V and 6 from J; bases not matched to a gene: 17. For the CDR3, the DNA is TGTGCCAGCAGCTTAGCAGGAGCGGCCAGCGGGGGGAGGATACAGACCCAGTACTTC. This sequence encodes CASSLAGAASGGRIQTQYF.

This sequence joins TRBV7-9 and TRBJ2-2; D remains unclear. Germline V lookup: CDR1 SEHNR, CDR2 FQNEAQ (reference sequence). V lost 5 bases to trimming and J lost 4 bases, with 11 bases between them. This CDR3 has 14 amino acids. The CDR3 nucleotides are TGTGCCAGCAGCGGGTCACCGGGCACCGGGGAGCTGTTTTTT. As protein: CASSGSPGTGELFF.

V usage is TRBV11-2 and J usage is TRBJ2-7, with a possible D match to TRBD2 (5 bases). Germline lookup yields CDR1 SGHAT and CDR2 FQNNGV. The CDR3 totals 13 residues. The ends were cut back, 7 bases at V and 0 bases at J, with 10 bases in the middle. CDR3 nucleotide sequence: TGTGCCAGCACGGGGTTGAGCTCCTACGAGCAGTACTTC. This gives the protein CASTGLSSYEQYF.

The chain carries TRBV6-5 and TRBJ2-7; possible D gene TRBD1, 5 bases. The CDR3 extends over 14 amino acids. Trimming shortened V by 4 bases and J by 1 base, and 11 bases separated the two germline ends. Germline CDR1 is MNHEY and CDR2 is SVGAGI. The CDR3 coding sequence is TGTGCCAGCAGTTCACGACAGTCATCCTACGAGCAGTACTTC. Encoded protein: CASSSRQSSYEQYF.

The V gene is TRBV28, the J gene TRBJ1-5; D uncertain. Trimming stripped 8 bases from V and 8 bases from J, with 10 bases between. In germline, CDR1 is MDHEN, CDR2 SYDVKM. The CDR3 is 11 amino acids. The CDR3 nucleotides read TGTGCCAGCCAAGGCGAGGAGCCCCAGCATTTT. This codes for CASQGEEPQHF. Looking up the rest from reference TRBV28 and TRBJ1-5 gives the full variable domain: DVKVTQSSRYLVKRTGEKVFLECVQDMDHENMFWYRQDPGLGLRLIYFSYDVKMKEKGDIPEGYSVSREKKERFSLILESASTNQTSMYLCASQGEEPQHFGDGTRLSIL.

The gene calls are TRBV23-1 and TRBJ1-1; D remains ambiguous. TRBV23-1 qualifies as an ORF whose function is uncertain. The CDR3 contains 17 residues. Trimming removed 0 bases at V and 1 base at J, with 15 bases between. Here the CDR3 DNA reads TGCGCCAGCAGTCAATCTTCGTCGCCGCGCACGAACACTGAAGCTTTCTTT. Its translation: CASSQSSSPRTNTEAFF.

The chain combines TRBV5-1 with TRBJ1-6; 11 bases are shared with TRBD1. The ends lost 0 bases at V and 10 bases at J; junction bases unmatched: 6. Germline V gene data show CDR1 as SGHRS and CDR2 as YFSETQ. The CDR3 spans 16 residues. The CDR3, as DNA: TGCGCCAGCAGCTTGGCTGGACAGGGGGCATGGTCACCCCTCCACTTT. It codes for CASSLAGQGAWSPLHF.

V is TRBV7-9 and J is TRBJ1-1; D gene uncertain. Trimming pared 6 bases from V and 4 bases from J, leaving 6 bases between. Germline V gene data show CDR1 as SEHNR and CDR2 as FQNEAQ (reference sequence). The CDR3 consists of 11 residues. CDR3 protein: CASREGTEAFF. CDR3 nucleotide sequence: TGTGCCAGCAGGGAGGGCACTGAAGCTTTCTTT.

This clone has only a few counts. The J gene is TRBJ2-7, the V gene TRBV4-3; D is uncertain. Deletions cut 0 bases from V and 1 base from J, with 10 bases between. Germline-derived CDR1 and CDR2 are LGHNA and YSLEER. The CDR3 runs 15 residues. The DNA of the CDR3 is TGCGCCAGCAGCCAAGAAGACGCGGCGTCCTACGAGCAGTACTTC. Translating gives CASSQEDAASYEQYF.

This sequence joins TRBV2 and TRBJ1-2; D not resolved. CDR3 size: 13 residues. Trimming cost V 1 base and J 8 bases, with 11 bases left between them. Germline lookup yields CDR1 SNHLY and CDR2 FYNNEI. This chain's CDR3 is CASSEGRHNGYTF. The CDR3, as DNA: TGTGCCAGCAGTGAAGGTCGACATAACGGCTACACCTTC.

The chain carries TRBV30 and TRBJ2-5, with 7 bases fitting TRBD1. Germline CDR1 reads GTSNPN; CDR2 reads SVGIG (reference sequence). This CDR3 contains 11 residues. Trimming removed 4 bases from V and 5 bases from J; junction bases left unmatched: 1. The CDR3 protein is CAWTGGETQYF. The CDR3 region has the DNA TGTGCCTGGACAGGGGGTGAGACCCAGTACTTC.

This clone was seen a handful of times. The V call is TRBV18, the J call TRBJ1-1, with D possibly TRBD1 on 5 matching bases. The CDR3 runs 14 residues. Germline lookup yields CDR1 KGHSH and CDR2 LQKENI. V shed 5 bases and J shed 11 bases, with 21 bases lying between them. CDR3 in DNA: TGTGCCAGCTCAATCCCTTCTACAGGCGGTAAGGCTTTCTTT. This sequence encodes CASSIPSTGGKAFF.

Here the CDR3 DNA reads TGCGCCAGCAGCCACCTCTGGGAGTACCTTGCCACCGGGGAGCTGTTTTTT. This translates into CASSHLWEYLATGELFF. The chain carries TRBV4-1 and TRBJ2-2, with a tentative D call TRBD2 (5 bases). CDR3 length: 17 amino acids. V lost 3 bases and J 4 bases, leaving 18 bases between the germline ends. Germline values: CDR1 MGHRA, CDR2 YSYEKL.

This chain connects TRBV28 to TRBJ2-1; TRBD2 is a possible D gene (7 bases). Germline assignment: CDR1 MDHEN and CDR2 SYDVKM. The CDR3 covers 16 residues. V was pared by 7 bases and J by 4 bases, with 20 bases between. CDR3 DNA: TGTGCCAGCACCCCCTCGAGGGGGGGAGGGTACAATGAGCAGTTCTTC. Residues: CASTPSRGGGYNEQFF.

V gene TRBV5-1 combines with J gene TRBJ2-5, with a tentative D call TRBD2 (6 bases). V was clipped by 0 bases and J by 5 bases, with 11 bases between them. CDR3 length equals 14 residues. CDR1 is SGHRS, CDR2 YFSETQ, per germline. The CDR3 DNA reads TGCGCCAGCAGCTTGGCCCCGGGGGAGGAGACCCAGTACTTC. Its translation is CASSLAPGEETQYF. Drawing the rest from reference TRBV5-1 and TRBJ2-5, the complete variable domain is KAGVTQTPRYLIKTRGQQVTLSCSPISGHRSVSWYQQTPGQGLQFLFEYFSETQRNKGNFPGRFSGRQFSNSRSEMNVSTLELGDSALYLCASSLAPGEETQYFGPGTRLLVL.